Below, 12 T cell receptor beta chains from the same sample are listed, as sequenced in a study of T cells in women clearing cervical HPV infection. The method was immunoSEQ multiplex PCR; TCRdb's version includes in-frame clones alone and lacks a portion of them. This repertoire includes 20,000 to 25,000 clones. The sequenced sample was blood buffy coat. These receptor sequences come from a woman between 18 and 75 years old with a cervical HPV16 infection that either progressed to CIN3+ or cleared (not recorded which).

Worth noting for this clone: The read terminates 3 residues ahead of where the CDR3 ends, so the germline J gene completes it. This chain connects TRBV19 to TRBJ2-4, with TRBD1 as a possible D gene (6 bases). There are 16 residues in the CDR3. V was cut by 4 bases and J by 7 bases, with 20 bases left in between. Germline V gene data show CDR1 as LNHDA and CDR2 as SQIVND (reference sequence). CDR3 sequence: CASSSQGSSVGNIQYF. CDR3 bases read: TGTGCCAGTAGTAGTCAGGGGAGTTCTGTTGGGAACATT.

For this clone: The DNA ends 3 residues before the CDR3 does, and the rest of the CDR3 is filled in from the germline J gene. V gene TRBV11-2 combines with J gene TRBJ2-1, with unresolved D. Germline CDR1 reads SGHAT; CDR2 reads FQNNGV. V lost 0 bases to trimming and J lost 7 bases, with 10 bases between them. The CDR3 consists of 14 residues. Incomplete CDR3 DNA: TGTGCCAGCAGCTTAGACCACAGTTCTAATGAG. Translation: CASSLDHSSNE. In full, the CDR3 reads CASSLDHSSNEQFF.

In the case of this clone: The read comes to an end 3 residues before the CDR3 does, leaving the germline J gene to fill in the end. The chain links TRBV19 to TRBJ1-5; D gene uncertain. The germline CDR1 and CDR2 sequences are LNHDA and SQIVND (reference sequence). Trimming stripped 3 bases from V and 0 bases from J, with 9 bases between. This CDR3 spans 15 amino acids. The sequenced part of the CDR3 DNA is TGTGCCAGTAGTATGCGGGGTCTTAGCAATCAGCCC. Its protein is CASSMRGLSNQP. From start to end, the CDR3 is CASSMRGLSNQPQHF.

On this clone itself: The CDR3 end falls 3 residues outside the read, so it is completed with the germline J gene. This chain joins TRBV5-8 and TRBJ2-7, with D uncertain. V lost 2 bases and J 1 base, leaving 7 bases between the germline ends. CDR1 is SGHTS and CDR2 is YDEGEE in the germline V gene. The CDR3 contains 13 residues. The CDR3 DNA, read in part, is TGTGCCAGCAGCTTCTTCAGGTCCTACGAG. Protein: CASSFFRSYE. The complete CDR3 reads CASSFFRSYEQYF.

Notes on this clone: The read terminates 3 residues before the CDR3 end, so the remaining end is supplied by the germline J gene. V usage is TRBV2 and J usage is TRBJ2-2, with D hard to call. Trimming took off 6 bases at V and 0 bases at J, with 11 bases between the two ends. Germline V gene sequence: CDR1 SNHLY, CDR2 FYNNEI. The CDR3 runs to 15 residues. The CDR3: CASRLETTNTGELFF. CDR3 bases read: TGTGCCAGCAGATTGGAGACAACGAACACCGGGGAG.

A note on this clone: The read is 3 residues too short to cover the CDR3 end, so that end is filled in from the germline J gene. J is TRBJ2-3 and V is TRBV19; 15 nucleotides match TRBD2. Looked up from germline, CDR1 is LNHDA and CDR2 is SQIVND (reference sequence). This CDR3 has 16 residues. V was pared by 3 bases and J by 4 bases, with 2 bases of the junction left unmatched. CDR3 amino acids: CASSMGLAGGSDTQYF. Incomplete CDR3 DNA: TGTGCCAGTAGTATGGGACTAGCGGGAGGATCAGATACG. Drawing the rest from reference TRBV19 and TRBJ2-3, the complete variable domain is DGGITQSPKYLFRKEGQNVTLSCEQNLNHDAMYWYRQDPGQGLRLIYYSQIVNDFQKGDIAEGYSVSREKKESFPLTVTSAQKNPTAFYLCASSMGLAGGSDTQYFGPGTRLTVL.

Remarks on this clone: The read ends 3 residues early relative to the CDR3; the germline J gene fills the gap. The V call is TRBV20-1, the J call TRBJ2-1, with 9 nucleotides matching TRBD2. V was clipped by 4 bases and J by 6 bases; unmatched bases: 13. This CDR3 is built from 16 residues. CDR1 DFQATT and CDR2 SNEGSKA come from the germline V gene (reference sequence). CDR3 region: CSATYPGTSSGNEQFF. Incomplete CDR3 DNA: TGCAGTGCTACCTATCCCGGGACTAGCTCCGGCAATGAG.

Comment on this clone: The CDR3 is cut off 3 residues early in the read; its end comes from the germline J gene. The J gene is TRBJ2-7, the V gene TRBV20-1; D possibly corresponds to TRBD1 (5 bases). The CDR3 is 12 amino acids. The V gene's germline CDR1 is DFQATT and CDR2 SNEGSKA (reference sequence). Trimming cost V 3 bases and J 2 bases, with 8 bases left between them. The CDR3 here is CSARDNTYEQYF. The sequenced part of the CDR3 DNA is TGCAGTGCTAGGGACAACACCTACGAG.

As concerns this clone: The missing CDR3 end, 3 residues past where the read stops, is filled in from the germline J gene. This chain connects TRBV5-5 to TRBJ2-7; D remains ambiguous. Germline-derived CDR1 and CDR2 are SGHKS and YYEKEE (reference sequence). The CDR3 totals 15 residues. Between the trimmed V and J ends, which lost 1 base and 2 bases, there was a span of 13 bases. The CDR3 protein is CASSLHSSLTYEQYF. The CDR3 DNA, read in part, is TGTGCCAGCAGCTTGCACAGCTCCCTAACCTACGAG.

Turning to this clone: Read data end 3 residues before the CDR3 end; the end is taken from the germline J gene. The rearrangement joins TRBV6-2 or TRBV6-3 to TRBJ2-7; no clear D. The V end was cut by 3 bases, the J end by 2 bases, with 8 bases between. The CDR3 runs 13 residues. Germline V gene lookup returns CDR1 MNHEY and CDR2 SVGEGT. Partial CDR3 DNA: TGTGCCAGCAGTTATGCAGGAGCCTACGAG. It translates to CASSYAGAYE. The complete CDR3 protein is CASSYAGAYEQYF.

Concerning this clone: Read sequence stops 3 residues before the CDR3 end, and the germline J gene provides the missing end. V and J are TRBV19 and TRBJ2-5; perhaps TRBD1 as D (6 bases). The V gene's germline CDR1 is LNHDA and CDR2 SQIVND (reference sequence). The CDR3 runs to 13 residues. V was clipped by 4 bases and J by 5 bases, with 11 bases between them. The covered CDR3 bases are TGTGCCAGTAGTAAACAGGGCAGCGAGACC. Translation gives CASSKQGSET. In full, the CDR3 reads CASSKQGSETQYF.

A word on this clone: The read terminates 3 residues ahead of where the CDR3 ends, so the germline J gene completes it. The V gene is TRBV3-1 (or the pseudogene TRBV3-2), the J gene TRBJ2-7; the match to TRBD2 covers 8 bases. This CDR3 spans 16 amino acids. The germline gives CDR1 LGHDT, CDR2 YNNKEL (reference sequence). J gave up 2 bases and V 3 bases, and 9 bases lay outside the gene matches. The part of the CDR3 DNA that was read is TGTGCCAGCAGCCATAAAGGCGGGGGGAAGCCCTACGAG. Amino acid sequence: CASSHKGGGKPYE. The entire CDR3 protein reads CASSHKGGGKPYEQYF.